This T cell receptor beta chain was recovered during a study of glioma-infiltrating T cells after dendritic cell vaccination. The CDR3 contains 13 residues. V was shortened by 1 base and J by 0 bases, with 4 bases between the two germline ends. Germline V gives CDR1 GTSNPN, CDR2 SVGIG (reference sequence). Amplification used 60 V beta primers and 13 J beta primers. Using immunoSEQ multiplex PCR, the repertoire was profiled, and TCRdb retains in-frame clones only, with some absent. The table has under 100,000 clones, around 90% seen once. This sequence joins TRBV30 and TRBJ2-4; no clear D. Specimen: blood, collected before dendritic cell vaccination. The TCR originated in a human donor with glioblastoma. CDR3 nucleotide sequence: TGTGCCTGGAGTGCTAAAGCCAAAAACATTCAGTACTTC. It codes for CAWSAKAKNIQYF.